Described below is a single TCR beta chain sequence and its context. There is no known antigen for this receptor. Within one base of it there is no much larger clone, and no base qualities were kept. This specimen belongs to a study of shared clonotypes between healthy human individuals (TCRdb year 2020). A note on the overall study: Three men and two women, aged 18 to 49 years, made up the cohort. For each donor, CD4 naive and CD4 memory were each run on three plates, CD8 naive on two plates, and CD8 memory on one plate. Blood TCR repertoires of five healthy adults were deeply sequenced to estimate repertoire size and the extent of clonotype sharing between individuals. To increase sequencing depth and limit assay-specific biases, different laboratories used diverse techniques to prepare libraries and sequence TCR repertoires. Between about 0.8 and 9 billion PBMCs per donor were obtained by leukapheresis. What the work shows at the level of the full study, not this receptor alone: Sharing across several donors was observed for approximately 5% of naive CD4, 3.5% of naive CD8, about 2.5% of memory CD4, and about 0.4% of memory CD8 clonotypes. Compared with non-shared clonotypes, clonotypes shared by all four sorted-subset donors had higher generation probabilities. Sampling was restricted to blood, and TCR repertoires in tissues likely differ from the TCR repertoires found in blood. Pairwise subsampling indicated that sequencing depth was expected to affect the degree of clonotype sharing among donors. Incomplete sequencing was indicated by rarefaction of sorted-subset datasets, despite the large sequencing depth. Larger estimated clonotype richness was generally found for naive subsets than for memory subsets. Because the study included only a small number of donors, the genetic and exposure-history diversity represented was limited.

There are 17 amino acids in the CDR3, from cysteine to phenylalanine inclusive. The entry retains the CDR3 DNA only, 51 bases that are in frame from base 1. Via the germline V gene, CDR1 is SGHRS and CDR2 YFSETQ. The germline V end is reduced by 1 base and the J end by 4 bases; junction bases left unmatched: 13. Using the deep immunoSEQ assay, TCR CDR3 regions were amplified from genomic DNA by multiplex PCR. Extracted genomic DNA from each cell subset was spread evenly across all wells of several immunoSEQ 96-well plates, with each plate serving as a replicate. For sorted subsets, each replicate PCR was loaded with 200 to 250 ng genomic DNA, equivalent to 25,000 to 30,000 T cell genomes. Purified libraries were measured with a Qubit 3.0 fluorometer, size-checked on a Bioanalyzer 2100, and measured again with the KAPA Library Quantification kit. Every immunoSEQ 96-well plate was sequenced on a separate single-read 150-cycle Illumina NextSeq 550 flow cell. The study's processing was this. Because only junctional sequences without quality scores were contained in the immunoSEQ output, filtering matching that applied to full-length reads could not be performed. To assign V/J genes and CDR3, sequences were annotated against IMGT germline references using PyIR, a Python wrapper for IgBLAST v1.9. Reads were filtered out if the reads had weak V/J assignments (E-value above 1e-6), no CDR3, stop codons, out-of-frame junctions, or ambiguous translated residues. A V3J clonotype was defined by an identical inferred V gene, J gene, and CDR3 amino acid sequence. Percentage overlap between repertoires was computed as shared unique clonotypes divided by the size of the smaller repertoire. Three approaches were used to assess repertoire richness: RTK rarefaction, the Chao1 estimator, and Recon v2.1 estimates of unobserved clonotypes. OLGA was used to compute generation probabilities for all TCRbeta clonotypes that the gDNA method yielded from a few donors. Imported from immuneACCESS, the table was reduced by TCRdb to in-frame sequences with V and J called. These copies leave out some clones; in studies compared against another copy, an unresolved V gene accounts for under half, and the cause of the remainder is not known. The V and J calls and clone size were taken over from that table, and D and trimming were inferred from the DNA. The sample has some 800,000 clones on record, over 90% of them singletons. Of the sample, less than 25% is held by the ten largest clones.

For the CD8 naive samples, CD45RO-negative cells were positively selected for CCR7, yielding a CD45RA+CCR7+ population from which TemRA cells were excluded. The donors were healthy, HIV-negative adults with no recently reported acute infections or vaccinations. Every donor was a Caucasian adult residing in Nashville, Tennessee, USA. Blood was obtained by leukapheresis, after which PBMCs were separated by Ficoll-Histopaque density gradient centrifugation and cryopreserved in liquid nitrogen vapor phase. Analytical flow cytometry was used to check the purity and quantity of each magnetically sorted T cell population. Genomic DNA was isolated from each sorted fraction and quantified by UV absorbance on a Nanodrop 2000c.

Sequencing was performed on naive CD8+ T cells sorted from blood. The cell subset or site label corresponds to: CD45RA+CCR7+. The receptor comes from a man under 40 in good health. Rearrangement joined TRBV5-1 to TRBJ2-5, with 7 junctional bases fitting TRBD2. The DNA sequence is given as TGCGCCAGCAGCTTGAATCCCTCTAGCGGAAGGCGAGAGACCCAGTACTTC. Its translation reads: CASSLNPSSGRRETQYF.